Detailed here is one T cell receptor (beta chain). Its antigen is unknown. TCRdb keeps only in-frame clones here, not all; method: immunoSEQ multiplex PCR. This sample has under 200,000 clones, with approximately 94% found just once. CDR3 length: 15 residues. CDR1 is GTSNPN and CDR2 is SVGIG in the germline V gene (reference sequence). V was clipped by 4 bases and J by 3 bases; unmatched bases: 4. This entry belongs to a study of T cell responses to AZD1222 COVID-19 vaccine. Study-level points and caveats: Baseline seropositivity occurred in only a handful of AZD1222 recipients. The study reported that nearly half of spike-specific TCRs target unmutated variant regions. Spike regions recognized by vaccine-associated CD4 TCRs spanned the protein, led by 160-218 and 743-854. It should be noted that donors were predominantly white British and more often female, and clonal diversity was possibly underestimated.

The chain recombines TRBV30 with TRBJ2-1, with 12 bases identical to TRBD2. The TCR originated in an adult who received the MenACWY meningococcal vaccine as a control. Material: peripheral blood, obtained 28 days after the second dose of the MenACWY control vaccine. The CDR3 DNA is TGTGCCTGGATTACGACTAGCGGGGGCTACAATGAGCAGTTCTTC. This encodes CAWITTSGGYNEQFF.